One TCR beta chain is described in this entry. What it binds is not known. One junction end does not reproduce the germline sequence, and a read error may be involved. There are 12 residues in the CDR3. Germline CDR1 and CDR2: KGHSY and FQNENV. The data stem from a study of cytomegalovirus exposure and HLA in healthy donors. Overall study results and limits: One cluster of highly shared sequence variants probably arose as a sequencing artifact.

PCR employed 60 Vbeta and 13 Jbeta primers. Sequenced by immunoSEQ multiplex PCR; TCRdb stores in-frame clones only, minus some. This sample has roughly 62,000 clones, with 70% to 80% found just once. The chain employs TRBV16 and TRBJ2-7; 7 nucleotides match TRBD2. The receptor was derived from a woman aged 40 to 49 in good health and CMV-seropositive. Sequencing input: PBMCs. CDR3 in DNA: TGTGCCAGCAGCCATGGGGACTACAAGCAGTACTTC. Residues: CASSHGDYKQYF.